Listed below are T cell receptor beta chains from one sample, sequenced in a study of cytomegalovirus exposure and HLA in healthy donors. TCRdb's table, derived via immunoSEQ multiplex PCR, lists solely in-frame clones and lacks some. The table includes 200,000 to 250,000 clones, around 78% detected once. Sequences were obtained from PBMCs. These receptors originate from a woman between 18 and 29 years old in good health and CMV-seronegative. Each CDR3 is given with its conserved first and last residue. A D gene is named only where the DNA matches it firmly.

j_call d_call v_call cdr3_nt cdr3_aa
TRBJ2-1 TRBD1 TRBV2 TGTGCCAGCAAAACAGGGGGCAATGAGCAGTTCTTC CASKTGGNEQFF
TRBJ2-7 TRBD1 TRBV11-2 TGTGCCAGCAGCTTAGCCCCGGACAGGGGGCTCTACGAGCAGTACTTC CASSLAPDRGLYEQYF
TRBJ2-7 . TRBV2 TGTGCCAGCGGGCTGAGCTCCTACGAGCAGTACTTC CASGLSSYEQYF
TRBJ2-5 . TRBV6-1 TGTGCCAGCAGTGCCCAGCCCTTAAGCGGGCAAGAGACCCAGTACTTC CASSAQPLSGQETQYF
TRBJ2-1 . TRBV9 TGTGCCAGCAGCGGGGATTGGGACCGATCCTACAATGAGCAGTTCTTC CASSGDWDRSYNEQFF
TRBJ1-5 . TRBV2 TGTGCCAGCAGGTCGGACAGTAATCAGCCCCAGCATTTT CASRSDSNQPQHF
TRBJ2-7 . TRBV7-9 TGTGCCAGCGAGACGAACTACGAGCAGTACTTC CASETNYEQYF
TRBJ1-1 . TRBV6-1 TGTGCCAGCATCACGAGGGCGGGGGCGCGGGAAGCTTTCTTT CASITRAGAREAFF
TRBJ2-7 TRBD2 TRBV27 TGTGCCAGCAGTTTATCGGGGGGGGACCTTTCCTACGAGCAGTACTTC CASSLSGGDLSYEQYF
TRBJ2-1 . TRBV7-3 TGTGCCAGCAGCACTCGCTCCGCGAACTACAATGAGCAGTTCTTC CASSTRSANYNEQFF
TRBJ1-1 . TRBV11-1 TGTGCCAGCAGCCACCCCAGGGGGAACACTGAAGCTTTCTTT CASSHPRGNTEAFF
TRBJ2-1 . TRBV5-4 TGTGCCAGCACCAGTGGCGGTGCAGGAAACAATGAGCAGTTCTTC CASTSGGAGNNEQFF